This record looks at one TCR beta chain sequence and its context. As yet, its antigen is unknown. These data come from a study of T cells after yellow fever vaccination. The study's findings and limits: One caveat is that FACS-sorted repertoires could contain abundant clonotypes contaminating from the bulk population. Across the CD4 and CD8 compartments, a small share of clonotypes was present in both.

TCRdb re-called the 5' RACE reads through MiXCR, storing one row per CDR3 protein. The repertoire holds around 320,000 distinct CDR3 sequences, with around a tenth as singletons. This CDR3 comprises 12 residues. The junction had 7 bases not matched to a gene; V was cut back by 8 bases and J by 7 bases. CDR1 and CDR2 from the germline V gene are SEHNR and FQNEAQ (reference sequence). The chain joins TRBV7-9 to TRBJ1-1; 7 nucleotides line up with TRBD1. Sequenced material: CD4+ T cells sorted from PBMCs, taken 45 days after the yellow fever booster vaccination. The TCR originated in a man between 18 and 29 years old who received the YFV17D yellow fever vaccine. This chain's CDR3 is CASADRDNEAFF. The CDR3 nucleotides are TGTGCCAGCGCAGACAGGGACAATGAAGCTTTCTTT. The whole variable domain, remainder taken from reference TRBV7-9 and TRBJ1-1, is DTGVSQNPRHKITKRGQNVTFRCDPISEHNRLYWYRQTLGQGPEFLTYFQNEAQLEKSRLLSDRFSAERPKGSFSTLEIQRTEQGDSAMYLCASADRDNEAFFGQGTRLTVV.